This entry is about one T cell receptor beta chain. The antigen remains unidentified. CDR1 LGHNA and CDR2 YNFKEQ come from the germline V gene. The CDR3 runs to 13 residues. Deletions cut 1 base from V and 3 bases from J, with 7 bases between. The sample comes from a study of shared clonotypes between healthy human individuals. The deep-level immunoSEQ assay was used. Assay used: immunoSEQ multiplex PCR; TCRdb lists only in-frame clones, some missing. The sample has around 1.1 million clones, more than 75% seen once; the top ten hold roughly 0.55%. General study findings and limits: Larger richness was generally estimated for naive than memory subsets. The sole specimen, blood, was sampled, and tissue repertoires likely differ.

The receptor was derived from a man between 18 and 35 years old in good health. Some clones in this sample may be carry-over from other donors' samples. V usage is TRBV4-2 and J usage is TRBJ2-7, with D unresolved. Sequenced sample: memory CD4+ T cells from PBMCs. The sample's subset: CD45RA-negative fraction. CDR3 nucleotides: TGTGCCAGCAGCCAAGTTGGTAACTACGAGCAGTACTTC. It encodes CASSQVGNYEQYF.